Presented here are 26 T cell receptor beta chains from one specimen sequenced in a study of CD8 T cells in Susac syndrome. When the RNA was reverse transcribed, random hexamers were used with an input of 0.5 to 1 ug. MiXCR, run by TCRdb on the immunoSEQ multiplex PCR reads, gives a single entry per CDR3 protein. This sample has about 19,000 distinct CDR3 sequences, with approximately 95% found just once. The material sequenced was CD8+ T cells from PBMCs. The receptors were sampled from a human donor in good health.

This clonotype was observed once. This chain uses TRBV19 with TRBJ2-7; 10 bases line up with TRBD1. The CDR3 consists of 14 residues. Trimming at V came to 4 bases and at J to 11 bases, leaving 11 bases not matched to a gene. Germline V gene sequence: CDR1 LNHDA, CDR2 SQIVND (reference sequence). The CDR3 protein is CASSSRDRGDREYV. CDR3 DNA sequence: TGTGCCAGTAGTAGCCGGGACAGGGGCGACCGAGAGTACGTC.

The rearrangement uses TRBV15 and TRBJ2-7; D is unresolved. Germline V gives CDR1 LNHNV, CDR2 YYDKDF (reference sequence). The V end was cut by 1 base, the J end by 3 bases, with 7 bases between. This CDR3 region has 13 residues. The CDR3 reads CATSRGTDYEQYV. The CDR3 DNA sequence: TGTGCCACCAGCAGAGGAACAGACTACGAGCAGTACGTC.

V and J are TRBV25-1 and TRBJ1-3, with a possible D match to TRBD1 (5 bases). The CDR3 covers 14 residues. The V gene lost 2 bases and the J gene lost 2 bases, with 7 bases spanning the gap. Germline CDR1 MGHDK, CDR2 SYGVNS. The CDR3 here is CASSERGTGNTIYF. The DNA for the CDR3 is TGTGCCAGCAGTGAAAGGGGAACTGGAAACACCATATATTTT. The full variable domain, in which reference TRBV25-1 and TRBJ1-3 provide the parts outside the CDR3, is EADIYQTPRYLVIGTGKKITLECSQTMGHDKMYWYQQDPGMELHLIHYSYGVNSTEKGDLSSESTVSRIRTEHFPLTLESARPSHTSQYLCASSERGTGNTIYFGEGSWLTVV.

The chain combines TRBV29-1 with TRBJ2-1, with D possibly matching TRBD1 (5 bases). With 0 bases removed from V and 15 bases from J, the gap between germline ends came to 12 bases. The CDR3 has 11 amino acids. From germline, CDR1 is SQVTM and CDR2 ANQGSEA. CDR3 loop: CSVEDGAIAFF. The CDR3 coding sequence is TGCAGCGTTGAAGATGGGGCTATTGCGTTCTTC.

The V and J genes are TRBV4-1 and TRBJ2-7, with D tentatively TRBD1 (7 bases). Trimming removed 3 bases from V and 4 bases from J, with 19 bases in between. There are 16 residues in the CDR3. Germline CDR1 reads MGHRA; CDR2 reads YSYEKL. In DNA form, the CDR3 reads TGCGCCAGCAGCCAGAGTTCGGAGACAGGGAGGTACGAGCAGTACGTC. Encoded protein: CASSQSSETGRYEQYV.

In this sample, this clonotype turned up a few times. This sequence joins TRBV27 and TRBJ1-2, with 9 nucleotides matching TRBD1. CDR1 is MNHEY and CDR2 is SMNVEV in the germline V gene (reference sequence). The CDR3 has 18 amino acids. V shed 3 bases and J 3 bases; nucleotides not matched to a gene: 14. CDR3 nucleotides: TGTGCCAGCAGTTTTGTATTTGGGACAGGGCCGCTCGACTATGGCTACACCTTC. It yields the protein CASSFVFGTGPLDYGYTF.

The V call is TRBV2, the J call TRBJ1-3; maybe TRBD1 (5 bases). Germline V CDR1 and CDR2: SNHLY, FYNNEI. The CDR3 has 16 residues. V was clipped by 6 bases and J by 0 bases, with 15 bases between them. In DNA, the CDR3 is TGTGCCAGCAGGGTGACAGAAGCTTACTCTGGAAACACCATATATTTT. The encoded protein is CASRVTEAYSGNTIYF. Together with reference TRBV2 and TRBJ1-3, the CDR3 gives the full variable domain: EPEVTQTPSHQVTQMGQEVILRCVPISNHLYFYWYRQILGQKVEFLVSFYNNEISEKSEIFDDQFSVERPDGSNFTLKIRSTKLEDSAMYFCASRVTEAYSGNTIYFGEGSWLTVV.

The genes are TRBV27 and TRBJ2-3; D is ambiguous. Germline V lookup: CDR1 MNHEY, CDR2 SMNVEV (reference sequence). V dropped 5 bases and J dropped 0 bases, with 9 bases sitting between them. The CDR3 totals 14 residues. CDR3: CASSTTDSTDTQYF. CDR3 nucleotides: TGTGCCAGCAGTACGACGGATAGCACAGATACGCAGTATTTT.

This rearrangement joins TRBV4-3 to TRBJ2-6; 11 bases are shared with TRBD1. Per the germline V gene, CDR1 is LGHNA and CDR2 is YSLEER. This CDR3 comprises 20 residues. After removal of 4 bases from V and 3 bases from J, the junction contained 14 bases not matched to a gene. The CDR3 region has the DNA TGCGCCAGCAGCCTAGTCCGATTAGGACAGGGGGCGTATGGGGCCAACGTCCTGACTTTC. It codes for CASSLVRLGQGAYGANVLTF.

The CDR3 bases are TGCGCCAGCAGCCAAGATCGGTCTAGCGGATACAATGAGCAGTTCTTC. As protein: CASSQDRSSGYNEQFF. The V gene is TRBV4-3, the J gene TRBJ2-1; 7 bases match TRBD2. Trimming at V came to 0 bases and at J to 4 bases, leaving 6 bases not matched to a gene. The CDR3 length is 16 residues. Per germline, CDR1 LGHNA and CDR2 YSLEER.

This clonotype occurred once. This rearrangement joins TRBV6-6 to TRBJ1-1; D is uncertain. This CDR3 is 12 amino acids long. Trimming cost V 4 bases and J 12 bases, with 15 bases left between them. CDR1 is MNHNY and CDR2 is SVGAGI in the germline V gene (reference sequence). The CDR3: CASSSADGKTFF. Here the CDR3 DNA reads TGTGCCAGCAGTTCTGCGGACGGGAAGACTTTCTTT.

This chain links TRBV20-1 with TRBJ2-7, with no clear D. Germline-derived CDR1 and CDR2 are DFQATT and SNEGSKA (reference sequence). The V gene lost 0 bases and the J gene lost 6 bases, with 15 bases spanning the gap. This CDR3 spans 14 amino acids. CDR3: CSARDQAFPFEQYF. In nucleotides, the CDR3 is TGCAGTGCTAGAGATCAGGCATTCCCCTTCGAGCAGTACTTC.

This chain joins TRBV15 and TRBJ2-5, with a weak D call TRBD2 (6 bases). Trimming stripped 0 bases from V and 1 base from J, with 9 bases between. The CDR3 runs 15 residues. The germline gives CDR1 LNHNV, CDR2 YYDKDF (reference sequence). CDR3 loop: CATSRDPGGQETQYF. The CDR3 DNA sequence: TGTGCCACCAGCAGAGATCCCGGGGGCCAAGAGACCCAGTACTTC.

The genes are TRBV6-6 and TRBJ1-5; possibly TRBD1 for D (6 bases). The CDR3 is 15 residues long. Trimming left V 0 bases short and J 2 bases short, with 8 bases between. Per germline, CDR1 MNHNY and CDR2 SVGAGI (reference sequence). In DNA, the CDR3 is TGTGCCAGCAGTTACTCGGAGGGGGGCAATCAGCCCCAGCATTTT. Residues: CASSYSEGGNQPQHF.

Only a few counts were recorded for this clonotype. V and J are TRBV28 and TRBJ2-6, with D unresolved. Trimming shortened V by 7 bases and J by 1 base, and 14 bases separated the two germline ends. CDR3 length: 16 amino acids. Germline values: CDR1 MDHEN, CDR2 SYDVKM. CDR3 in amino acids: CASNDPDNSGANVLTF. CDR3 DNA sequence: TGTGCCAGCAATGACCCAGACAATTCTGGGGCCAACGTCCTGACTTTC.

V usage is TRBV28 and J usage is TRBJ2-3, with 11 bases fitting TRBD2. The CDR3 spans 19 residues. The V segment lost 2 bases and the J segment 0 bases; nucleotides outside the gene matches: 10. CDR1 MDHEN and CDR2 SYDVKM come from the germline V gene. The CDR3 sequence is CASSLHYGTSGLSTDTQYF. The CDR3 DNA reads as TGTGCCAGCAGTTTACATTACGGGACTAGCGGCTTAAGCACAGATACGCAGTATTTT.

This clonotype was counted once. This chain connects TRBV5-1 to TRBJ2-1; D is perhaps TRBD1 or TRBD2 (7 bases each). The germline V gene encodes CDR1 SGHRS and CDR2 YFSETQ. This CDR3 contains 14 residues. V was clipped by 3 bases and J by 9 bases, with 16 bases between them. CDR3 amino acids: CASSWVDREGEQFF. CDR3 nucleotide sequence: TGCGCCAGCAGCTGGGTCGACAGGGAGGGTGAGCAGTTCTTC.

CDR3 in DNA: TGTGCCAGCAGCTCCGATGGGGCGGGGTCCTACAATGAGCAGTTCTTC. As protein: CASSSDGAGSYNEQFF. This chain connects TRBV13 to TRBJ2-1; D may be TRBD2 (6 bases). In germline, CDR1 is PRHDT, CDR2 FYEKMQ (reference sequence). The CDR3 loop spans 16 amino acids. V was cut by 4 bases and J by 1 base, with 14 bases left in between.

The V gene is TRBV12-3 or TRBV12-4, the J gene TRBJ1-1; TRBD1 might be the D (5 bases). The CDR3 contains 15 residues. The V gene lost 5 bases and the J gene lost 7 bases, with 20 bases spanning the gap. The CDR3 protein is CASSPLGEYGSEAFF. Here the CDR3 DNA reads TGTGCCAGCAGTCCCTTGGGGGAATACGGGAGTGAAGCTTTCTTT.

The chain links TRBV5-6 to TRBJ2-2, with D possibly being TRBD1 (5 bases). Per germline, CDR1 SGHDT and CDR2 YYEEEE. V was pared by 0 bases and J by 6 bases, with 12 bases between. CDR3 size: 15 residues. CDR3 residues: CASSLVTVGAGELFF. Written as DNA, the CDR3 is TGTGCCAGCAGCTTGGTAACTGTAGGGGCCGGGGAGCTGTTTTTT.

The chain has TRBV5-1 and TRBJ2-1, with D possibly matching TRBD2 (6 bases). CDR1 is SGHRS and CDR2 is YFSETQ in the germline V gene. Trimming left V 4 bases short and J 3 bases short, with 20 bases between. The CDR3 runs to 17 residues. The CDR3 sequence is CASSPMGEASLYNEQFF. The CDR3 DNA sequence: TGCGCCAGCAGCCCGATGGGGGAGGCTTCCCTCTACAATGAGCAGTTCTTC.

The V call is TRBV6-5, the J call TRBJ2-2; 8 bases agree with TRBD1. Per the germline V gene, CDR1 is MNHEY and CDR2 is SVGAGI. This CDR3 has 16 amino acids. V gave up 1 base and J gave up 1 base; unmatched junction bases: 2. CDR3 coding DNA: TGTGCCAGCAGTTACTTCGGGACAGGGAACACCGGGGAGCTGTTTTTT. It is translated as CASSYFGTGNTGELFF.

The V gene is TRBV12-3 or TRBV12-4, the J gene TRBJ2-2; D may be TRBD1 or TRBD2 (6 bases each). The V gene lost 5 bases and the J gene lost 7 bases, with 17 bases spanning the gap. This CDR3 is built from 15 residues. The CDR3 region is CASSLTGGRSGELFF. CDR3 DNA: TGTGCCAGCAGTCTTACTGGGGGGCGCAGCGGGGAGCTGTTTTTT.

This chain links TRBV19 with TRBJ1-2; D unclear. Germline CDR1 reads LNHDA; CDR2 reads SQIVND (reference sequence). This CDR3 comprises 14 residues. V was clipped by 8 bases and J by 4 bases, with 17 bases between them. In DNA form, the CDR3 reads TGTGCCAGTGCACCCGGAGCCTATGGCTATGGCTACACCTTC. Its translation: CASAPGAYGYGYTF.

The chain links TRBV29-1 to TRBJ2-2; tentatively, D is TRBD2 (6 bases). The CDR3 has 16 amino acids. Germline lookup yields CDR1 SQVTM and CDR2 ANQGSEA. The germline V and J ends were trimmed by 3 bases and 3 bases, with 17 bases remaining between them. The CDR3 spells CSVEAGSGPYTGELFF. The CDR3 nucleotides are TGCAGCGTTGAGGCAGGCAGCGGGCCCTACACCGGGGAGCTGTTTTTT.

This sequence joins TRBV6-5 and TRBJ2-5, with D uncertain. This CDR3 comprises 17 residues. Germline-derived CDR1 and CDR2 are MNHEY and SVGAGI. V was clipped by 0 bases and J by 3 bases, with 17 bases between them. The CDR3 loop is CASSYSIWSIGKETQYF. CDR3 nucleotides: TGTGCCAGCAGTTACTCAATCTGGTCAATTGGAAAAGAGACCCAGTACTTC.